Sequencing of this T cell receptor (beta chain) was carried out in a study of CD8+ T cells in alopecia areata (dated by TCRdb to 2017 to 2018). With regard to the full study: The treated patients took part in an open-label pilot trial in which moderate-to-severe alopecia areata was treated with oral tofacitinib at 5 to 10 mg twice daily. Scalp clonality was compared among normal scalp (n=4), patchy alopecia areata scalp (n=8), and alopecia totalis/universalis scalp (n=8). Tofacitinib was administered for 6 to 18 months, and 6 months of follow-up off drug were then conducted to assess delayed response and recurrence. RNA was obtained with the PAXgene miRNA kit for fixed scalp, the miRNeasy kit for PBMCs, and the RNeasy kit for mouse skin. TCRbeta CDR3 regions were amplified by immunoSEQ multiplex PCR using 35 Vbeta forward and 13 Jbeta reverse primers. For the treated patients, the SALT score, which quantifies what percentage of scalp surface area is affected, served as the measure of disease severity. Biopsies were taken from tofacitinib-treated patients at baseline and at 4 and 24 weeks of treatment, and a later scalp biopsy was taken in several of the tofacitinib-treated patients. Scalp tissue and sorted CD4+ and CD8+ peripheral blood T cells from patchy and totalis/universalis alopecia areata patients and from healthy controls were covered by human TCRbeta sequencing. High-throughput TCRbeta sequencing was used to examine T cell clonal expansion in alopecia areata in both the C3H/HeJ mouse model and human patients. What the study reported, not specific to this receptor: During tofacitinib treatment, many expanded lesional clones stuck around in both scalp and blood, and this persistence may partly explain why relapse happens after treatment is stopped. Because the treated cohort was small and included a single nonresponder, larger studies are needed to assess links between baseline CD8+ expansion and response. Unlike mouse skin, which is dominated by gammadelta T cells, normal human skin has resident alphabeta T cells that are also sequenced, and this complicates analysis of the scalp TCR repertoire. Shared TCR sequences between patients were less evident than in mice, which may be partly attributable to HLA diversity in the patient population. Higher clonality and more expanded CD8+ clones were observed in lesional scalp than in normal scalp, particularly in alopecia totalis/universalis, a finding suggestive of antigenic drive. Tofacitinib significantly decreased scalp clonality and the number of expanded CD8+ clones among the top 100 scalp clones.

This clone was detected only a few times. It lacks a known antigen. No clone much larger than this one lies a single base away; base qualities are absent. The sample's treatment or condition label, in plain terms: oral pan-JAK inhibitor, 5-10 mg twice daily. From alopecia areata patients, peripheral blood was collected along with lesional scalp punch biopsies. PBMCs were isolated by density centrifugation and stained for CD3, CD4 and CD8, after which CD4+ and CD8+ T cells were sorted on a FACSAria. Library preparation used the immunoSEQ multiplex PCR assay. RNA was extracted from all samples and reverse transcribed into cDNA as template for TCR sequencing. SuperScript III was used for first-strand cDNA synthesis, primed with a 2:1 mix of oligo-dT and random hexamers. A synthetic immune receptor repertoire was used to assess amplification bias, and residual bias was removed computationally. The paper's processing steps were these. Raw reads were preprocessed for error removal, and CDR3 was defined according to IMGT conventions as running from the conserved cysteine to phenylalanine. Clonality was calculated as 1 minus Shannon entropy normalized by log2 of the number of productive unique TCRs. Scalp TCRbeta sequences were cross-referenced with sorted blood CD4 and CD8 repertoires so that the CD4 or CD8 identity of scalp clones could be inferred. This immuneACCESS table, as held by TCRdb, lists in-frame sequences with V and J called but not all clones. Of the missing ones, under half trace to an unresolved V gene in checked studies; the others have no known cause. D and trimming were read from the DNA, whereas the V and J calls and clone size are those reported in that table. This sample is represented by about 210,000 clones; roughly two fifths of them were singletons. 0.48% of the sample goes to the ten largest clones.

The CDR3 contains 13 residues, cysteine and phenylalanine counted. Just the 39-base CDR3 DNA is kept, in frame starting at base 1. V drops 2 bases and J drops 6 bases, leaving 10 bases in between. Based on the germline V gene (reference sequence), the CDR1 and CDR2 sequences are GTSNPN and SVGIG. This specimen was CD4+ T cells sorted from blood, taken at approximately week 31, from a patient treated with tofacitinib. The chain links TRBV30 with TRBJ2-2; the D gene is perhaps TRBD2, from 5 matching bases. This TCR came from a human donor with alopecia areata. The CDR3: CAWSLEAAGELFF. Here is the DNA: TGTGCCTGGAGTCTGGAGGCGGCCGGGGAGCTGTTTTTT.